This T cell receptor (beta chain) was recovered during a study of CD8 T cells in Susac syndrome. Notes on the study in general: As acknowledged by the study, its TCR sequencing and HLA analysis included a relatively small number of individuals.

The RNA input was roughly 0.45 to 1 ug, and it was reverse transcribed with random hexamers. TCR beta CDR3 was amplified by immunoSEQ covering 54 Vbeta and 13 Jbeta. MiXCR was run by TCRdb on the immunoSEQ multiplex PCR reads, yielding one entry per CDR3 protein. The data contain some 180,000 distinct CDR3 sequences, roughly 90% of them seen just once; the ten biggest clones take up 0.085% to 0.1%. Sequencing targeted TCR beta in T cells from blood (CD8+ and CD4+). Of note for this clonotype: Its antigen is currently unknown.

Trimming removed 3 bases at V and 7 bases at J, with 7 bases between. The CDR3 extends over 11 amino acids. CDR1 and CDR2 from the germline V gene are MNHEY and SMNVEV (reference sequence). The chain carries TRBV27 and TRBJ2-7; D is ambiguous. Input material: CD4+ T cells from PBMCs. The sequence was collected from a human donor with Susac syndrome. The CDR3 loop reads CASSFFGEQYF. Written as DNA, the CDR3 is TGTGCCAGCAGTTTTTTCGGGGAGCAGTACTTC.